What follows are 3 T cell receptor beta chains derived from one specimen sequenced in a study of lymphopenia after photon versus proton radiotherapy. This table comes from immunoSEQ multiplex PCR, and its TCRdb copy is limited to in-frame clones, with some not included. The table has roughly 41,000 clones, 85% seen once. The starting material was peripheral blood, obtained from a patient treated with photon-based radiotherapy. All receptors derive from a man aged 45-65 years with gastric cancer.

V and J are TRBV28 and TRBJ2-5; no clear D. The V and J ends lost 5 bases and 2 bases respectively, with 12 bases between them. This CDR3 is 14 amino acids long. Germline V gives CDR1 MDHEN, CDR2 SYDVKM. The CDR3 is CASSAPVFQETQYF. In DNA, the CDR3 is TGTGCCAGCAGTGCCCCGGTATTTCAAGAGACCCAGTACTTC. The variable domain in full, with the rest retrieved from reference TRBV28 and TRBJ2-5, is DVKVTQSSRYLVKRTGEKVFLECVQDMDHENMFWYRQDPGLGLRLIYFSYDVKMKEKGDIPEGYSVSREKKERFSLILESASTNQTSMYLCASSAPVFQETQYFGPGTRLLVL.

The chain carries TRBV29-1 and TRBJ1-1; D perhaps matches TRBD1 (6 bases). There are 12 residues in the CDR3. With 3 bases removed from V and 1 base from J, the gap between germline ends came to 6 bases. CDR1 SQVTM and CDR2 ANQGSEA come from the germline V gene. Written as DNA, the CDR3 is TGCAGCGTTGACAGGGGGAACACTGAAGCTTTCTTT. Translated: CSVDRGNTEAFF. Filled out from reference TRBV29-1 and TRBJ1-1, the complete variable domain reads SAVISQKPSRDICQRGTSLTIQCQVDSQVTMMFWYRQQPGQSLTLIATANQGSEATYESGFVIDKFPISRPNLTFSTLTVSNMSPEDSSIYLCSVDRGNTEAFFGQGTRLTVV.

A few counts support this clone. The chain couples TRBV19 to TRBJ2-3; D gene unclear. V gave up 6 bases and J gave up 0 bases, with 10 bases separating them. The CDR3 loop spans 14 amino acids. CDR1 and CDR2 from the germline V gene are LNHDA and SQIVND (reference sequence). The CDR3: CASRDGPSTDTQYF. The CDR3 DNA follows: TGTGCCAGTAGAGACGGTCCTAGCACAGATACGCAGTATTTT.